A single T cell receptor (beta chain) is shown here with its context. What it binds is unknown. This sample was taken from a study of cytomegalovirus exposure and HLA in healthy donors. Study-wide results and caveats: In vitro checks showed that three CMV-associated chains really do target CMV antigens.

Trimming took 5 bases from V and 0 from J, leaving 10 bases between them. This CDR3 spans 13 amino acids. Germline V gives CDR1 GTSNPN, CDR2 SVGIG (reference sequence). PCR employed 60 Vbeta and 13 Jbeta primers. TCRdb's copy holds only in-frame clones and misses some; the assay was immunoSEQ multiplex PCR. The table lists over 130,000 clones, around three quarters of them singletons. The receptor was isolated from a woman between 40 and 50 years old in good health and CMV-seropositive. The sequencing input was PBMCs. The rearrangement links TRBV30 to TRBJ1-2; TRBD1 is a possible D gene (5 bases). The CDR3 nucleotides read TGTGCCTGGTGGGGCACTTCTAACTATGGCTACACCTTC. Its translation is CAWWGTSNYGYTF.